Listed here are 10 T cell receptor beta chains from one sample, sequenced in a study of cytotoxic CD8 clonotypes in ibrutinib-treated CLL. The method was immunoSEQ multiplex PCR; TCRdb's version includes in-frame clones alone and lacks a portion of them. The sample has some 200,000 clones, just over 70% seen once. Sample: PBMCs, taken after 12 months of ibrutinib treatment. These receptors were taken from a human donor with chronic lymphocytic leukemia.

This chain links TRBV27 with TRBJ2-7, with 9 bases aligning to TRBD1. CDR3 length: 15 amino acids. The V and J ends lost 6 bases and 4 bases, in that order; junction bases with no gene match: 10. The V gene's germline CDR1 is MNHEY and CDR2 SMNVEV (reference sequence). In DNA, the CDR3 is TGTGCCAGCAGCAAAACAGGGGGCGACGGGTACGAGCAGTACTTC. Encoded protein: CASSKTGGDGYEQYF.

To note about this clone: A much bigger clone sits one base away, suggesting this may be a read error. V and J are TRBV7-6 and TRBJ2-3; unclear D gene. The CDR3 is made up of 12 amino acids. Germline values: CDR1 SGHVS, CDR2 FNYEAQ. Trimming cost V 0 bases and J 2 bases, with 0 bases left between them. CDR3 protein: CASSLATDTQYF. The CDR3 DNA sequence: TGTGCCAGCAGCTTAGCCACAGATACGCAGTATTTT.

A single count supports this clone. The gene calls are TRBV7-6 and TRBJ2-5; 9 bases line up with TRBD1. Per the germline V gene, CDR1 is SGHVS and CDR2 is FNYEAQ. The CDR3 runs 14 residues. Trimming took 2 bases from V and 5 from J; bases not matched to a gene: 3. The CDR3 coding sequence is TGTGCCAGCAGCTTAAGTGGACAGGGGGAGACCCAGTACTTC. Its translation: CASSLSGQGETQYF.

The V call is TRBV5-4, the J call TRBJ1-1, with unresolved D. V dropped 0 bases and J dropped 1 base, with 7 bases sitting between them. Looked up from germline, CDR1 is SGHNT and CDR2 is YYREEE (reference sequence). The CDR3 is 14 amino acids. The CDR3 sequence is CASSLAAENTEAFF. DNA of the CDR3: TGTGCCAGCAGCTTGGCGGCGGAGAACACTGAAGCTTTCTTT.

The chain is built from TRBV4-2 and TRBJ2-1, with 8 bases aligning to TRBD2. J was trimmed by 7 bases and V by 1 base; bases with no gene match: 0. Germline lookup yields CDR1 LGHNA and CDR2 YNFKEQ. The CDR3 spans 13 residues. CDR3 in DNA: TGTGCCAGCAGCCAAGTAGCGGGAAATGAGCAGTTCTTC. Encoded protein: CASSQVAGNEQFF.

In nucleotides, the CDR3 is TGTGCCAGCAGCTTATTGCACGGGAGGTTCAACGAGCAGTACTTC. Protein product: CASSLLHGRFNEQYF. This chain connects TRBV7-2 to TRBJ2-7; 7 bases are shared with TRBD2. The CDR3 runs 15 residues. Germline CDR1 and CDR2: SGHTA and FQGNSA. V was clipped by 2 bases and J by 5 bases; unmatched bases: 9.

The gene calls are TRBV29-1 and TRBJ1-4, with TRBD1 matching 7 bases. Per germline, CDR1 SQVTM and CDR2 ANQGSEA. This CDR3 comprises 16 residues. J lost 2 bases, V lost 4 bases, and 10 bases had no gene match. CDR3 residues: CSVASAGGLTNEKLFF. CDR3 in DNA: TGCAGCGTTGCGTCGGCAGGGGGATTGACTAATGAAAAACTGTTTTTT.

This sequence joins TRBV30 and TRBJ2-7, with 8 bases identical to TRBD2. With 4 bases clipped from V and 2 bases from J, the junction kept 4 bases outside the gene matches. The length of the CDR3 is 13 residues. Looked up from germline, CDR1 is GTSNPN and CDR2 is SVGIG (reference sequence). CDR3 in DNA: TGTGCCTGGACTAGCGGGTATCCCTACGAGCAGTACTTC. Amino acid sequence: CAWTSGYPYEQYF. Filled out from reference TRBV30 and TRBJ2-7, the complete variable domain reads SQTIHQWPATLVQPVGSPLSLECTVEGTSNPNLYWYRQAAGRGLQLLFYSVGIGQISSEVPQNLSASRPQDRQFILSSKKLLLSDSGFYLCAWTSGYPYEQYFGPGTRLTVT.

The rearrangement uses TRBV5-6 and TRBJ1-2, with D tentatively TRBD1 (6 bases). The germline CDR1 and CDR2 sequences are SGHDT and YYEEEE. Trimming left V 4 bases short and J 3 bases short, with 13 bases between. The CDR3 contains 14 residues. The CDR3 is CASSPPGQDYGYTF. Written as DNA, the CDR3 is TGTGCCAGCAGCCCGCCGGGACAAGACTATGGCTACACCTTC.

The chain uses TRBV25-1 and TRBJ1-1; TRBD1 might be the D (6 bases). The CDR3 contains 12 residues. Deletions cut 5 bases from V and 5 bases from J, with 9 bases between. Germline lookup yields CDR1 MGHDK and CDR2 SYGVNS. CDR3 DNA sequence: TGTGCCAGCAGTCAGGGGAGAACTGAAGCTTTCTTT. It encodes CASSQGRTEAFF.